The 24 T cell receptor beta chains given below trace back to one sample, sequenced in a study of blood T cell repertoires in COVID-19. TCRdb keeps only in-frame clones here, not all; method: immunoSEQ multiplex PCR. The sample lists roughly 180,000 clones, about 88% occurring once. Sequencing was done on a sample of peripheral blood. All receptors come from a woman aged 30 to 39 with active or convalescent COVID-19.

V and J are TRBV11-2 and TRBJ2-5; TRBD1 matches at 11 bases. The CDR3 is 14 residues long. J was trimmed by 4 bases and V by 3 bases; bases with no gene match: 1. Germline V gene data show CDR1 as SGHAT and CDR2 as FQNNGV. CDR3 loop: CASSFGTGGETQYF. The CDR3 DNA follows: TGTGCCAGCAGCTTCGGGACAGGGGGAGAGACCCAGTACTTC.

This rearrangement joins TRBV3-1 (or the pseudogene TRBV3-2) to TRBJ2-2; TRBD2 agrees at 12 bases. There are 18 residues in the CDR3. Trimming at V came to 0 bases and at J to 9 bases, leaving 11 bases not matched to a gene. Germline values: CDR1 LGHDT, CDR2 YNNKEL (reference sequence). As DNA, the CDR3 is TGTGCCAGCAGCCAAGAAGGCTGGACTAGCGGGATTGTCAGGGAGCTGTTTTTT. It yields the protein CASSQEGWTSGIVRELFF.

The chain carries TRBV28 and TRBJ1-5; the match to TRBD1 covers 7 bases. There are 15 residues in the CDR3. V lost 6 bases and J lost 2; bases outside the gene matches: 7. In germline, CDR1 is MDHEN, CDR2 SYDVKM. For the CDR3, the DNA is TGTGCCAGCAGCCCCAGGGGGTCAGGCAATCAGCCCCAGCATTTT. It yields the protein CASSPRGSGNQPQHF.

The sample holds a few counts of this clone. V gene TRBV29-1 combines with J gene TRBJ2-5; 14 positions match TRBD2. Losses at the gene ends were 3 bases for V and 5 bases for J; bases not matched to a gene: 2. Germline V gene lookup returns CDR1 SQVTM and CDR2 ANQGSEA. The CDR3 is 14 amino acids. CDR3 sequence: CSVERTSGGETQYF. Here the CDR3 DNA reads TGCAGCGTTGAGAGGACTAGCGGGGGGGAGACCCAGTACTTC.

The CDR3 protein is CASSGGETQYF. The CDR3 DNA reads TGTGCCAGCAGCGGCGGGGAGACCCAGTACTTC. The V and J genes are TRBV9 and TRBJ2-5, with D possibly being TRBD2 (5 bases). Trimming took 3 bases from V and 5 from J, leaving 5 bases between them. CDR1 is SGDLS, CDR2 YYNGEE, per germline. This CDR3 contains 11 residues.

The J gene is TRBJ2-5, the V gene TRBV19; the D gene is possibly TRBD2 (6 bases). Germline CDR1 is LNHDA and CDR2 is SQIVND (reference sequence). The V and J ends lost 11 bases and 5 bases respectively, with 18 bases between them. The CDR3 length is 13 residues. This CDR3 reads CAPQEGRGETQYF. In DNA, the CDR3 is TGTGCCCCACAGGAGGGGCGCGGGGAGACCCAGTACTTC.

The chain uses TRBV5-8 and TRBJ1-5, with a tentative D call TRBD1 (6 bases). Trimming stripped 2 bases from V and 6 bases from J, with 15 bases between. Germline-derived CDR1 and CDR2 are SGHTS and YDEGEE. This CDR3 contains 15 residues. The CDR3 reads CASSFYGGHGQPQHF. The CDR3 DNA follows: TGTGCCAGCAGCTTTTACGGGGGGCATGGTCAGCCCCAGCATTTT.

The chain couples TRBV6-5 to TRBJ1-1; 9 nucleotides align to TRBD1. The CDR3 runs to 13 residues. The V gene end was trimmed by 8 bases and the J gene end by 3 bases; junction bases not matched to a gene: 4. CDR1 and CDR2 from the germline V gene are MNHEY and SVGAGI. CDR3 in amino acids: CASLRDRDTEAFF. The DNA of the CDR3 is TGTGCCAGCCTCCGGGACAGGGACACTGAAGCTTTCTTT.

The V gene is TRBV27, the J gene TRBJ1-1; possible D gene TRBD1, 5 bases. Germline lookup yields CDR1 MNHEY and CDR2 SMNVEV (reference sequence). The CDR3 has 13 amino acids. Between the trimmed V and J ends, which lost 5 bases and 8 bases, there was a span of 15 bases. This CDR3 is CASSLERGAEAFF. CDR3 coding DNA: TGTGCCAGCAGTCTCGAGCGGGGCGCGGAAGCTTTCTTT.

J is TRBJ1-2 and V is TRBV7-9; 9 positions match TRBD1. The CDR3 length is 13 residues. The V and J ends lost 7 bases and 3 bases, in that order; junction bases with no gene match: 3. Germline lookup yields CDR1 SEHNR and CDR2 FQNEAQ (reference sequence). In DNA, the CDR3 is TGTGCCAGCATCAGGACAGGGGACTATGGCTACACCTTC. Protein product: CASIRTGDYGYTF.

J is TRBJ2-1 and V is TRBV12-5, with 14 bases matching TRBD2. The CDR3 extends over 18 amino acids. CDR1 LGHNT and CDR2 FRNRAP come from the germline V gene. Trimming cost V 0 bases and J 7 bases; bases outside gene matches: 8. The CDR3 loop is CASGLVLGLAGAPNEQFF. CDR3 in DNA: TGTGCTAGTGGTTTGGTACTGGGACTAGCGGGAGCGCCAAATGAGCAGTTCTTC.

The genes are TRBV27 and TRBJ2-7; TRBD1 is a possible D gene (7 bases). Trimming cost V 3 bases and J 0 bases, with 15 bases left between them. The germline CDR1 and CDR2 sequences are MNHEY and SMNVEV (reference sequence). CDR3 size: 16 residues. CDR3 protein: CASSLAGGFSSYEQYF. CDR3 in DNA: TGTGCCAGCAGTTTGGCAGGGGGGTTTAGCTCCTACGAGCAGTACTTC.

V and J are TRBV5-4 and TRBJ2-4, with 11 bases fitting TRBD2. The J segment lost 4 bases and the V segment lost 3 bases, leaving 3 bases of the junction unmatched. Germline V gives CDR1 SGHNT, CDR2 YYREEE (reference sequence). This CDR3 is 15 amino acids long. DNA of the CDR3: TGTGCCAGCAGCTCCTGGACTAGCGGGAAAAACATTCAGTACTTC. Its protein is CASSSWTSGKNIQYF.

This clone was seen only a few times. This chain joins TRBV7-2 and TRBJ2-1; TRBD2 aligns across 12 bases. CDR1 and CDR2 from the germline V gene are SGHTA and FQGNSA. The CDR3 spans 19 residues. The junction had 12 bases not matched to a gene; V was cut back by 1 base and J by 5 bases. The CDR3: CASSLEETSGRWIHNEQFF. The CDR3 coding sequence is TGTGCCAGCAGCTTAGAAGAAACTAGCGGGAGGTGGATCCACAATGAGCAGTTCTTC.

The V call is TRBV6-4, the J call TRBJ2-6, with 10 bases matching TRBD2. The CDR3 is 17 residues long. The V and J ends lost 5 bases and 2 bases, in that order; junction bases with no gene match: 6. Germline V CDR1 and CDR2: MRHNA, SNTAGT. This CDR3 reads CASSSSGGEAGANVLTF. As DNA, the CDR3 is TGTGCCAGCAGTTCAAGCGGGGGGGAAGCTGGGGCCAACGTCCTGACTTTC.

The chain combines TRBV12-1 with TRBJ2-5; no DNA check was done on the table's D call, TRBD2. TRBV12-1 is termed a pseudogene. This CDR3 region has 15 residues. CDR3 sequence (DNA): TGTGCCAGCAGCTTCAGCGGAGATATACAAGAGACCCAGTACTTC. Translated, it gives CASSFSGDIQETQYF.

The genes are TRBV3-1 (or the pseudogene TRBV3-2) and TRBJ2-5; D perhaps matches TRBD2 (5 bases). With 4 bases removed from V and 6 bases from J, the gap between germline ends came to 15 bases. There are 14 residues in the CDR3. CDR1 is LGHDT, CDR2 YNNKEL, per germline (reference sequence). The DNA of the CDR3 is TGTGCCAGCAGCCGGAGTAGCGCAGAGCAGACCCAGTACTTC. Its protein product is CASSRSSAEQTQYF.

This chain uses TRBV6-4 with TRBJ2-3; tentative D call: TRBD1 (5 bases). Germline CDR1 is MRHNA and CDR2 is SNTAGT. The V end lost 0 bases, the J end lost 2 bases, and 9 bases lay between the germline ends. The CDR3 has 15 amino acids. CDR3 sequence: CASSDSGVHTDTQYF. The CDR3 bases are TGTGCCAGCAGTGACTCAGGGGTTCACACAGATACGCAGTATTTT.

This clone has only one observation. The rearrangement joins TRBV5-1 to TRBJ1-2; unclear D gene. The CDR3 length is 14 residues. The ends were cut back, 0 bases at V and 8 bases at J, with 14 bases in the middle. The germline V gene encodes CDR1 SGHRS and CDR2 YFSETQ. The CDR3 loop is CASSLEGARNGYTF. The DNA for the CDR3 is TGCGCCAGCAGCTTGGAGGGAGCCAGGAACGGCTACACCTTC.

J is TRBJ2-1 and V is TRBV28; D possibly corresponds to TRBD2 (7 bases). The V end lost 8 bases, the J end lost 7 bases, and 18 bases lay between the germline ends. The CDR3 sequence is 14 residues long. Germline CDR1 and CDR2: MDHEN and SYDVKM. The CDR3: CASVGGGYSNEQFF. CDR3 nucleotide sequence: TGTGCCAGCGTAGGGGGAGGGTATTCGAATGAGCAGTTCTTC.

In its sample, this clone was seen once. The chain couples TRBV13 to TRBJ2-2; 8 bases map to TRBD2. The CDR3 spans 15 residues. Germline assignment: CDR1 PRHDT and CDR2 FYEKMQ (reference sequence). V was clipped by 1 base and J by 6 bases; unmatched bases: 4. This CDR3 is CASSLAREGPGELFF. CDR3 DNA sequence: TGTGCCAGCAGCTTAGCTCGGGAGGGACCCGGGGAGCTGTTTTTT.

The rearrangement links TRBV19 to TRBJ1-2, with TRBD1 matching 10 bases. Germline values: CDR1 LNHDA, CDR2 SQIVND (reference sequence). Trimming removed 5 bases from V and 6 bases from J; junction bases left unmatched: 9. The CDR3 extends over 15 amino acids. The CDR3 here is CASSPLGTGDHGYTF. As DNA, the CDR3 is TGTGCCAGTAGTCCCCTTGGGACAGGGGACCATGGCTACACCTTC. Variable domain in full (rest from reference TRBV19 and TRBJ1-2): DGGITQSPKYLFRKEGQNVTLSCEQNLNHDAMYWYRQDPGQGLRLIYYSQIVNDFQKGDIAEGYSVSREKKESFPLTVTSAQKNPTAFYLCASSPLGTGDHGYTFGSGTRLTVV.

The genes are TRBV10-3 and TRBJ2-3; D remains ambiguous. The CDR3 length is 11 residues. In germline, CDR1 is ENHRY, CDR2 SYGVKD. V lost 10 bases and J lost 3, with 8 bases in between. This chain's CDR3 is CATVRTDTQYF. The CDR3 DNA reads TGTGCCACGGTCCGGACAGATACGCAGTATTTT.

This clone was counted a few times. Other DNA sequences in this sample translate to the same CDR3. The chain carries TRBV7-9 and TRBJ1-2; 7 nucleotides line up with TRBD1. V shed 5 bases and J 4 bases; nucleotides not matched to a gene: 4. This CDR3 comprises 13 residues. In germline, CDR1 is SEHNR, CDR2 FQNEAQ (reference sequence). CDR3 nucleotides: TGTGCCAGCAGCCTAGGGACAGCCTATGGCTACACCTTC. This codes for CASSLGTAYGYTF.